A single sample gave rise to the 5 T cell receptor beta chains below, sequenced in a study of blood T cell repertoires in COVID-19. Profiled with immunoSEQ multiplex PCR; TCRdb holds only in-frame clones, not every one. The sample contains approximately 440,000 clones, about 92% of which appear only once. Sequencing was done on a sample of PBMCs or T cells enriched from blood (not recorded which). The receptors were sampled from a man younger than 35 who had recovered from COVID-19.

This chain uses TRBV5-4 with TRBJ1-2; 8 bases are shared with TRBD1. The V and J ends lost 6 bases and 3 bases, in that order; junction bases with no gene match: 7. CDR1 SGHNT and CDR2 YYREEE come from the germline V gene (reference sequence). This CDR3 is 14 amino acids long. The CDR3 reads CASTRGHMDYGYTF. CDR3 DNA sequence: TGTGCCAGCACCAGGGGGCATATGGACTATGGCTACACCTTC.

CDR3 loop: CASSLGGSGRYEQYF. As DNA, the CDR3 is TGTGCCAGCAGCTTGGGCGGTAGCGGGAGGTACGAGCAGTACTTC. The chain recombines TRBV5-6 with TRBJ2-7; 10 positions agree with TRBD2. This CDR3 is 15 amino acids long. CDR1 and CDR2 from the germline V gene are SGHDT and YYEEEE. The V gene end was trimmed by 0 bases and the J gene end by 4 bases; junction bases not matched to a gene: 4. The full variable domain, with the rest looked up from reference TRBV5-6 and TRBJ2-7, is DAGVTQSPTHLIKTRGQQVTLRCSPKSGHDTVSWYQQALGQGPQFIFQYYEEEERQRGNFPDRFSGHQFPNYSSELNVNALLLGDSALYLCASSLGGSGRYEQYFGPGTRLTVT.

CDR3 amino acids: CASSFRYEGQQNTEAFF. CDR3 DNA sequence: TGTGCCAGCAGCTTTCGCTATGAAGGACAGCAGAACACTGAAGCTTTCTTT. The rearrangement uses TRBV5-5 and TRBJ1-1, with D possibly matching TRBD1 (6 bases). V was shortened by 2 bases and J by 1 base, with 18 bases between the two germline ends. The CDR3 length is 17 residues. Germline CDR1 is SGHKS and CDR2 is YYEKEE (reference sequence).

The CDR3 loop is CASSLVAAEAFF. The CDR3 region has the DNA TGTGCCAGCAGCTTAGTGGCAGCTGAAGCTTTCTTT. This chain links TRBV7-2 with TRBJ1-1, with D hard to call. Trimming took off 1 base at V and 6 bases at J, with 6 bases between the two ends. The CDR3 is 12 residues long. Germline V CDR1 and CDR2: SGHTA, FQGNSA.

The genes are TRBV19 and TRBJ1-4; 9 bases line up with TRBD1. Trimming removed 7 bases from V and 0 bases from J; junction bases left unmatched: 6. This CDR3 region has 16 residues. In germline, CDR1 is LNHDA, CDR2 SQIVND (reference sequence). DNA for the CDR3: TGTGCCAGTAAGGACAGGGGCCGGACAACTAATGAAAAACTGTTTTTT. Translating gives CASKDRGRTTNEKLFF.